Shown below are 31 T cell receptor beta chains from a single sample sequenced in a study of beta chain features in type 1 diabetes. Whole-study findings and limits: Type 1 diabetes patients showed a moderate but significant shortening of TCRB CDR3s in all four CD4+ subsets.

All of the isolated RNA was reverse transcribed, so expressed TCRB transcripts were sequenced. TCRdb keeps only in-frame clones here, not all; method: immunoSEQ multiplex PCR. The table shows 85,000 to 110,000 clones, with 25% to 35% occurring only once. The antigens for these receptors are not known. Sequencing was carried out using central memory CD4+ T cells from blood. These receptors were collected from a woman younger than 30 with type 1 diabetes.

The V gene is TRBV6-5, the J gene TRBJ2-5, with TRBD2 identical over 11 bases. The V and J ends lost 4 bases and 2 bases, in that order; junction bases with no gene match: 6. The CDR3 has 16 residues. The V gene's germline CDR1 is MNHEY and CDR2 SVGAGI. The CDR3 here is CASSFRLAGRQETQYF. For the CDR3, the DNA is TGTGCCAGCAGTTTTCGACTAGCGGGAAGGCAAGAGACCCAGTACTTC.

V and J are TRBV7-6 and TRBJ2-1; D remains ambiguous. The CDR3 has 14 residues. V lost 1 base and J 6 bases, leaving 10 bases between the germline ends. CDR1 and CDR2 from the germline V gene are SGHVS and FNYEAQ. The CDR3 DNA reads as TGTGCCAGCAGCTTAGATGACCGAGGCAATGAGCAGTTCTTC. Its translation is CASSLDDRGNEQFF.

The sample holds a few counts of this clone. The chain links TRBV10-3 to TRBJ2-1; D is undetermined. Germline CDR1 and CDR2: ENHRY and SYGVKD. Trimming took off 5 bases at V and 8 bases at J, with 7 bases between the two ends. This CDR3 comprises 11 residues. The CDR3 sequence: CAISLEDEQFF. The CDR3 DNA sequence: TGTGCCATCAGTTTAGAAGATGAGCAGTTCTTC.

This clone has a handful of counts. The CDR3 coding sequence is TGCGCCAGCAGCTCGCCGGGACTAGCGGGGGAGACCCAGTACTTC. This sequence encodes CASSSPGLAGETQYF. The V gene is TRBV5-1, the J gene TRBJ2-5; 13 bases align to TRBD2. The CDR3 extends over 15 amino acids. The J segment lost 5 bases and the V segment lost 3 bases, leaving 4 bases of the junction unmatched. In germline, CDR1 is SGHRS, CDR2 YFSETQ.

The gene calls are TRBV7-2 and TRBJ1-1; no firm D call. Trimming took off 1 base at V and 3 bases at J, with 12 bases between the two ends. Looked up from germline, CDR1 is SGHTA and CDR2 is FQGNSA. The CDR3 sequence is 15 residues long. The CDR3 nucleotides read TGTGCCAGCAGCTTAGACCCGGGAGGTTACACTGAAGCTTTCTTT. This encodes CASSLDPGGYTEAFF.

This sequence joins TRBV18 and TRBJ2-1; 8 bases agree with TRBD2. V was pared by 5 bases and J by 9 bases, with 18 bases of the junction left unmatched. The CDR3 has 17 amino acids. Germline lookup yields CDR1 KGHSH and CDR2 LQKENI. CDR3: CASSTYSVGRGFGEQFF. The CDR3 bases are TGTGCCAGCTCAACCTATAGCGTCGGGAGGGGATTCGGTGAGCAGTTCTTC.

This chain uses TRBV4-2 with TRBJ2-1; 8 bases map to TRBD2. The germline V gene has CDR1 LGHNA and CDR2 YNFKEQ. The CDR3 is made up of 16 amino acids. The V gene end was trimmed by 0 bases and the J gene end by 8 bases; junction bases not matched to a gene: 9. The CDR3 spells CASSQDHGRARDEQFF. The CDR3, as DNA: TGTGCCAGCAGCCAAGATCACGGGAGGGCCAGGGATGAGCAGTTCTTC.

With respect to this clone: The sample has other DNA sequences that encode this CDR3 too. As DNA, the CDR3 is TGTGCCAGCAGTTACTCGGAGGACACTGAAGCTTTCTTT. This gives the protein CASSYSEDTEAFF. The gene calls are TRBV6-5 and TRBJ1-1; D is unresolved. CDR3 length equals 13 residues. The germline V gene encodes CDR1 MNHEY and CDR2 SVGAGI. The V end lost 0 bases, the J end lost 3 bases, and 5 bases lay between the germline ends.

V usage is TRBV5-1 and J usage is TRBJ1-1, with TRBD1 as a possible D gene (6 bases). The CDR3 has 16 residues. The V end lost 3 bases, the J end lost 2 bases, and 17 bases lay between the germline ends. The V gene's germline CDR1 is SGHRS and CDR2 YFSETQ. The CDR3 DNA reads TGCGCCAGCAGCTCCTCCCCGCCGGGGACAAACACTGAAGCTTTCTTT. Its protein is CASSSSPPGTNTEAFF.

This chain joins TRBV11-3 and TRBJ1-5, with D possibly TRBD1 on 5 matching bases. This CDR3 region has 20 residues. The V and J ends lost 4 bases and 0 bases respectively, with 25 bases between them. Germline V gene lookup returns CDR1 SGHNT and CDR2 YENEEA. The CDR3 sequence is CASSSGQLGGGRYSNQPQHF. CDR3 nucleotide sequence: TGTGCCAGCAGCTCCGGGCAACTGGGTGGGGGGAGATATAGCAATCAGCCCCAGCATTTT.

This clone was seen more than once but under ten times. Mismatch with germline at one junction end may stem from a read error. The chain carries TRBV7-2 and TRBJ2-3; 11 bases agree with TRBD2. CDR3 length: 15 amino acids. Germline CDR1 SGHTA, CDR2 FQGNSA. Here the CDR3 reads CASSIAGGSTDTQYF. In DNA form, the CDR3 reads TGTGCCAGCAGCATAGCGGGGGGGAGCACAGATACGCAGTATTTT.

This clone has only a few counts. This chain joins TRBV29-1 and TRBJ2-3; 8 nucleotides line up with TRBD1. Trimming removed 7 bases from V and 7 bases from J; junction bases left unmatched: 10. Germline lookup yields CDR1 SQVTM and CDR2 ANQGSEA. This CDR3 contains 13 residues. The CDR3 protein is CSASTGALNTQYF. The DNA of the CDR3 is TGCAGCGCATCGACAGGGGCGCTAAATACGCAGTATTTT.

J is TRBJ1-4 and V is TRBV5-1; D remains unclear. The CDR3 is 14 amino acids. Trimming took 0 bases from V and 12 from J, leaving 15 bases between them. CDR1 is SGHRS and CDR2 is YFSETQ in the germline V gene. The CDR3 region has the DNA TGCGCCAGCAGCTTGGTAGACGGAGCAAAGGAACTGTTTTTT. This gives the protein CASSLVDGAKELFF. Drawing the rest from reference TRBV5-1 and TRBJ1-4, the complete variable domain is KAGVTQTPRYLIKTRGQQVTLSCSPISGHRSVSWYQQTPGQGLQFLFEYFSETQRNKGNFPGRFSGRQFSNSRSEMNVSTLELGDSALYLCASSLVDGAKELFFGSGTQLSVL.

This chain uses TRBV5-4 with TRBJ2-1; D might be TRBD2 (6 bases). The germline V gene has CDR1 SGHNT and CDR2 YYREEE (reference sequence). V shed 2 bases and J shed 8 bases, with 8 bases lying between them. CDR3 length: 12 amino acids. CDR3 coding DNA: TGTGCCAGCAGCTTAGGAGGGTATGAGCAGTTCTTC. As protein: CASSLGGYEQFF. Supplemented by reference TRBV5-4 and TRBJ2-1, the full variable domain reads ETGVTQSPTHLIKTRGQQVTLRCSSQSGHNTVSWYQQALGQGPQFIFQYYREEENGRGNFPPRFSGLQFPNYSSELNVNALELDDSALYLCASSLGGYEQFFGPGTRLTVL.

V usage is TRBV6-6 and J usage is TRBJ2-6, with 7 bases identical to TRBD1. Germline V lookup: CDR1 MNHNY, CDR2 SVGAGI (reference sequence). This CDR3 has 14 residues. V lost 7 bases to trimming and J lost 3 bases; unmatched junction nucleotides: 3. Here the CDR3 DNA reads TGTGCCAGCACACGGACAGGTGGGGCCAACGTCCTGACTTTC. This encodes CASTRTGGANVLTF.

This clone was found a few times. The chain uses TRBV29-1 and TRBJ2-6; no reliable D call. The germline V and J ends were trimmed by 5 bases and 0 bases, with 14 bases remaining between them. The CDR3 extends over 16 amino acids. Germline CDR1 SQVTM, CDR2 ANQGSEA. The CDR3 loop reads CSVPAGLSSGANVLTF. The CDR3 coding sequence is TGCAGCGTTCCCGCAGGCCTCAGCTCTGGGGCCAACGTCCTGACTTTC.

The chain joins TRBV7-2 to TRBJ2-5; D call uncertain. This CDR3 has 12 amino acids. The V and J ends lost 4 bases and 5 bases respectively, with 8 bases between them. Looked up from germline, CDR1 is SGHTA and CDR2 is FQGNSA. CDR3 in DNA: TGTGCCAGCAGCTCCACCGGGGAGACCCAGTACTTC. Its translation: CASSSTGETQYF.

In this sample, this clone turned up a few times. This chain connects TRBV5-4 to TRBJ2-1; possible D gene TRBD1, 5 bases. CDR1 is SGHNT and CDR2 is YYREEE in the germline V gene (reference sequence). The CDR3 consists of 15 residues. With 1 base removed from V and 4 bases from J, the gap between germline ends came to 12 bases. The CDR3 sequence is CASSLRSQGYNEQFF. CDR3 nucleotides: TGTGCCAGCAGCTTGCGCAGCCAGGGATACAATGAGCAGTTCTTC.

This clone was picked up a small number of times. The CDR3 DNA sequence: TGCGCCAGCAGCCAAGAAAGTGGCCGAGCGTGGTTCTTC. Translating it yields CASSQESGRAWFF. The chain has TRBV4-3 and TRBJ2-1; D gene ambiguous. Looked up from germline, CDR1 is LGHNA and CDR2 is YSLEER. The CDR3 runs to 13 residues. Trimming stripped 0 bases from V and 15 bases from J, with 15 bases between.

This rearrangement joins TRBV7-8 to TRBJ2-5, with D tentatively TRBD2 (6 bases). The ends were cut back, 4 bases at V and 4 bases at J, with 13 bases in the middle. From germline, CDR1 is SGHVS and CDR2 FQNEAQ. This CDR3 is built from 14 residues. The CDR3 DNA reads as TGTGCCAGCAGCTCCGGGACTGGAAGAGAGACCCAGTACTTC. Translated, it gives CASSSGTGRETQYF.

This clone was counted at least ten times. J is TRBJ2-1 and V is TRBV29-1; TRBD1 matches at 7 bases. CDR1 is SQVTM, CDR2 ANQGSEA, per germline. CDR3 size: 12 residues. V lost 4 bases and J lost 8; bases outside the gene matches: 5. The CDR3 DNA reads TGCAGCGTTGTAACGACAGGGTATGAGCAGTTCTTC. Translating it yields CSVVTTGYEQFF.

The chain uses TRBV19 and TRBJ1-5; 9 bases are shared with TRBD1. Losses at the gene ends were 7 bases for V and 0 bases for J; bases not matched to a gene: 13. This CDR3 region has 18 residues. Germline V lookup: CDR1 LNHDA, CDR2 SQIVND (reference sequence). The CDR3 region has the DNA TGTGCCAGTACCCCAAGGGGACAGGGCGATTATAGCAATCAGCCCCAGCATTTT. Translating it yields CASTPRGQGDYSNQPQHF.

The chain has TRBV30 and TRBJ1-5, with D perhaps TRBD1 (6 bases). The CDR3 sequence is 13 residues long. Trimming cost V 5 bases and J 5 bases, with 13 bases left between them. Germline V gene lookup returns CDR1 GTSNPN and CDR2 SVGIG (reference sequence). The CDR3 is CAWQGTPDQPQHF. The CDR3 coding sequence is TGTGCCTGGCAGGGGACCCCAGATCAGCCCCAGCATTTT.

This sequence joins TRBV14 and TRBJ1-5, with D possibly TRBD1 on 5 matching bases. The germline V and J ends were trimmed by 4 bases and 5 bases, with 6 bases remaining between them. Germline V gene lookup returns CDR1 SGHDN and CDR2 FVKESK. The CDR3 loop spans 12 amino acids. CDR3 residues: CASSRGDQPQHF. For the CDR3, the DNA is TGTGCCAGCAGCCGGGGGGATCAGCCCCAGCATTTT.

This clone was detected a few times. The rearrangement uses TRBV2 and TRBJ1-2; possibly TRBD1 for D (5 bases). CDR1 SNHLY and CDR2 FYNNEI come from the germline V gene. The CDR3 runs 16 residues. Deletions cut 5 bases from V and 7 bases from J, with 23 bases between. The CDR3 reads CASSSQTARSGGGYTF. DNA for the CDR3: TGTGCCAGCAGTTCGCAGACAGCGCGCTCGGGGGGTGGCTACACCTTC.

The table lists this clone with a few counts. The genes are TRBV19 and TRBJ1-1, with 10 bases fitting TRBD1. With V trimmed by 3 bases and J by 4 bases, 5 bases remained unmatched. CDR1 is LNHDA and CDR2 is SQIVND in the germline V gene (reference sequence). This CDR3 comprises 15 residues. CDR3 in amino acids: CASSIPRTGGTEAFF. Written as DNA, the CDR3 is TGTGCCAGTAGTATTCCCCGGACAGGGGGCACTGAAGCTTTCTTT.

This clone occurred once. The chain uses TRBV6-1 and TRBJ1-5, with 7 bases aligning to TRBD1. Germline lookup yields CDR1 MNHNS and CDR2 SASEGT. The CDR3 is 13 amino acids. V shed 6 bases, J shed 4 bases, and the junction held 3 bases outside the gene matches. The CDR3 spells CASSKQGNQPQHF. CDR3 DNA: TGTGCCAGCAGCAAACAGGGGAATCAGCCCCAGCATTTT.

The CDR3 loop reads CASSQDRDRHPREQYF. The CDR3 DNA sequence: TGCGCCAGCAGCCAAGATCGGGACAGGCACCCTCGCGAGCAGTACTTC. The chain uses TRBV4-1 and TRBJ2-7; 8 bases are shared with TRBD1. After removal of 0 bases from V and 6 bases from J, the junction contained 10 bases not matched to a gene. Germline V gives CDR1 MGHRA, CDR2 YSYEKL. This CDR3 is built from 16 residues.

V usage is TRBV5-4 and J usage is TRBJ2-1; weak D call: TRBD2 (5 bases). The germline gives CDR1 SGHNT, CDR2 YYREEE (reference sequence). The CDR3 is made up of 13 amino acids. The V end lost 3 bases, the J end lost 6 bases, and 10 bases lay between the germline ends. The CDR3 region is CASSYASRNEQFF. The CDR3 bases are TGTGCCAGCAGCTACGCTAGCCGCAATGAGCAGTTCTTC. The complete variable domain, with remaining parts taken from reference TRBV5-4 and TRBJ2-1, reads ETGVTQSPTHLIKTRGQQVTLRCSSQSGHNTVSWYQQALGQGPQFIFQYYREEENGRGNFPPRFSGLQFPNYSSELNVNALELDDSALYLCASSYASRNEQFFGPGTRLTVL.

The V gene is TRBV11-2, the J gene TRBJ2-7; 7 bases map to TRBD1. Germline loops: CDR1 SGHAT, CDR2 FQNNGV. This CDR3 spans 12 amino acids. The junction had 5 bases not matched to a gene; V was cut back by 5 bases and J by 7 bases. CDR3 nucleotide sequence: TGTGCCAGCAGCAGGGACAGCTGGGAGCAGTACGTC. Protein product: CASSRDSWEQYV.

The V and J genes are TRBV28 and TRBJ2-6; D is perhaps TRBD1 (6 bases). This CDR3 region has 12 residues. CDR1 and CDR2 from the germline V gene are MDHEN and SYDVKM. The ends were cut back, 4 bases at V and 17 bases at J, with 15 bases in the middle. The DNA of the CDR3 is TGTGCCAGCAGTTCATCGGTCAGGGGAATGACTTTC. Translating it yields CASSSSVRGMTF.